Following are 27 T cell receptor beta chains from one sample sequenced in a study of blood T cell repertoires in COVID-19. The table came from immunoSEQ multiplex PCR; TCRdb's copy has only in-frame clones and leaves some out. The sample carries some 420,000 clones, around 87% recorded once. Sequenced sample: PBMCs or T cells enriched from blood (not recorded which). The receptor set was obtained from a man aged 25 to 40 who had recovered from COVID-19.

V usage is TRBV28 and J usage is TRBJ1-6; D not resolved. Trimming took off 7 bases at V and 10 bases at J, with 14 bases between the two ends. CDR1 is MDHEN and CDR2 is SYDVKM in the germline V gene. The CDR3 sequence is 13 residues long. CDR3 sequence (DNA): TGTGCCAGCATGGCGGGAGAAAGATCACCCCTCCACTTT. The encoded protein is CASMAGERSPLHF.

The rearrangement uses TRBV19 and TRBJ1-1, with D uncertain. The CDR3 sequence is 14 residues long. Germline CDR1 and CDR2: LNHDA and SQIVND (reference sequence). V was pared by 3 bases and J by 0 bases, with 8 bases between. CDR3 in amino acids: CASSMGGLNTEAFF. As DNA, the CDR3 is TGTGCCAGTAGTATGGGAGGGTTGAACACTGAAGCTTTCTTT.

The chain joins TRBV18 to TRBJ1-1; maybe TRBD1 (6 bases). Germline-derived CDR1 and CDR2 are KGHSH and LQKENI. Trimming took 6 bases from V and 3 from J, leaving 20 bases between them. The length of the CDR3 is 16 residues. CDR3 sequence: CASSLRGGGTDTEAFF. CDR3 nucleotide sequence: TGTGCCAGCTCCCTGCGGGGCGGGGGCACAGACACTGAAGCTTTCTTT.

This chain joins TRBV5-1 and TRBJ2-1; the D gene is possibly TRBD1 (5 bases). The CDR3 contains 16 residues. Trimming removed 0 bases from V and 2 bases from J, with 12 bases in between. CDR1 is SGHRS and CDR2 is YFSETQ in the germline V gene. The CDR3 DNA follows: TGCGCCAGCAGCTTGGCTGGGCAGGGCCCCTACAATGAGCAGTTCTTC. It is translated as CASSLAGQGPYNEQFF.

V is TRBV12-3 or TRBV12-4 and J is TRBJ1-1; possibly TRBD1 for D (5 bases). This CDR3 region has 12 residues. Trimming removed 6 bases at V and 11 bases at J, with 16 bases between. The CDR3 sequence: CASRRGTARAFF. The CDR3 DNA reads TGTGCCAGCAGGCGCGGGACTGCCCGGGCTTTCTTT.

V is TRBV30 and J is TRBJ1-2; tentatively, D is TRBD1 (5 bases). Deletions cut 4 bases from V and 1 base from J, with 13 bases between. CDR1 and CDR2 from the germline V gene are GTSNPN and SVGIG (reference sequence). This CDR3 is built from 14 residues. The CDR3, as DNA: TGTGCCTGGACCGACAGTAACCGTAACTATGGCTACACCTTC. This translates into CAWTDSNRNYGYTF.

In the case of this clone: A junction end diverges from the germline sequence, so it may reflect a read error. The chain carries TRBV18 and TRBJ2-2; 8 bases are shared with TRBD2. Germline V gives CDR1 KGHSH, CDR2 LQKENI. This CDR3 is 16 amino acids long. CDR3: CASSPNSGTKTGELFF. The CDR3 DNA follows: TGTGCCAGCTCCCCGAATAGCGGGACGAAAACCGGGGAGCTGTTTTTT.

The chain combines TRBV10-3 with TRBJ2-5, with TRBD2 matching 10 bases. This CDR3 region has 13 residues. Trimming at V came to 6 bases and at J to 3 bases, leaving 1 base not matched to a gene. Germline loops: CDR1 ENHRY, CDR2 SYGVKD. CDR3 nucleotides: TGTGCCATCAGGGGGACTAGCGAAGAGACCCAGTACTTC. This codes for CAIRGTSEETQYF.

The chain employs TRBV4-1 and TRBJ1-2; no reliable D call. The V gene lost 1 base and the J gene lost 4 bases, with 10 bases spanning the gap. This CDR3 is 14 amino acids long. CDR1 is MGHRA and CDR2 is YSYEKL in the germline V gene. In nucleotides, the CDR3 is TGCGCCAGCAGCCAAGCTCCCGAGGTCTATGGCTACACCTTC. Amino acids: CASSQAPEVYGYTF.

V is TRBV18 and J is TRBJ1-5, with D unclear. Germline V CDR1 and CDR2: KGHSH, LQKENI. V gave up 0 bases and J gave up 3 bases, with 3 bases separating them. The CDR3 spans 13 residues. The CDR3 DNA sequence: TGTGCCAGCTCACCACCTAACAATCAGCCCCAGCATTTT. Translating gives CASSPPNNQPQHF.

This chain uses TRBV18 with TRBJ2-5, with D uncertain. The CDR3 covers 14 residues. V was trimmed by 5 bases and J by 4 bases, leaving 14 bases between them. Germline V lookup: CDR1 KGHSH, CDR2 LQKENI. The CDR3 protein is CASSVSSTGETQYF. In DNA form, the CDR3 reads TGTGCCAGCTCAGTTTCGAGTACGGGAGAGACCCAGTACTTC.

This clone occurred a few times. In DNA, the CDR3 is TGTGCCAGCAGTTACTCCGGGACACCCAGCTCCTACGAGCAGTACTTC. It translates to CASSYSGTPSSYEQYF. The chain recombines TRBV7-2 with TRBJ2-7; TRBD1 is a possible D gene (6 bases). CDR1 is SGHTA, CDR2 FQGNSA, per germline. Trimming stripped 6 bases from V and 0 bases from J, with 18 bases between. This CDR3 comprises 16 residues.

The chain links TRBV30 to TRBJ2-1; 11 positions match TRBD2. CDR1 and CDR2 (germline): GTSNPN, SVGIG (reference sequence). CDR3 size: 17 residues. V lost 2 bases and J lost 0; bases outside the gene matches: 6. Here the CDR3 reads CAWSPGLAESSYNEQFF. The CDR3 DNA is TGTGCCTGGAGTCCGGGACTAGCGGAAAGCTCCTACAATGAGCAGTTCTTC.

This clone was seen a handful of times. The chain carries TRBV28 and TRBJ1-1, with a weak D call TRBD1 (5 bases). Germline values: CDR1 MDHEN, CDR2 SYDVKM. The CDR3 has 15 residues. Trimming left V 3 bases short and J 0 bases short, with 11 bases between. The CDR3 region has the DNA TGTGCCAGCAGTTTCAGGGTCGTACTGAACACTGAAGCTTTCTTT. Its protein is CASSFRVVLNTEAFF.

V usage is TRBV5-1 and J usage is TRBJ2-1; TRBD2 might be the D (6 bases). The germline gives CDR1 SGHRS, CDR2 YFSETQ. V shed 1 base and J shed 7 bases, with 18 bases lying between them. The CDR3 covers 16 residues. CDR3 in amino acids: CASSLFSGAVGNEQFF. CDR3 DNA sequence: TGCGCCAGCAGCTTGTTTTCGGGAGCCGTTGGGAATGAGCAGTTCTTC.

The gene calls are TRBV4-1 and TRBJ2-7; D is perhaps TRBD1 (6 bases). The germline V gene has CDR1 MGHRA and CDR2 YSYEKL. V lost 0 bases to trimming and J lost 3 bases, with 15 bases between them. The CDR3 extends over 16 amino acids. CDR3 bases: TGCGCCAGCAGCCAAGAATCGAAGGGGGTGAACTACGAGCAGTACTTC. This translates into CASSQESKGVNYEQYF.

This chain joins TRBV5-4 and TRBJ1-1, with D tentatively TRBD1 (5 bases). This CDR3 contains 13 residues. Trimming removed 2 bases from V and 2 bases from J, with 7 bases in between. Germline CDR1 reads SGHNT; CDR2 reads YYREEE (reference sequence). In DNA form, the CDR3 reads TGTGCCAGCAGCTTTGACAGAAACACTGAAGCTTTCTTT. It translates to CASSFDRNTEAFF.

This rearrangement joins TRBV6-1 to TRBJ1-5; 8 positions match TRBD1. V trimming: 1 base; J trimming: 2 bases; junction bases outside the gene matches: 7. The V gene's germline CDR1 is MNHNS and CDR2 SASEGT. The CDR3 is made up of 17 amino acids. In DNA, the CDR3 is TGTGCCAGCAGTGAAGAGGGAACAGGGGGGCGCAATCAGCCCCAGCATTTT. Translating gives CASSEEGTGGRNQPQHF.

The gene calls are TRBV5-6 and TRBJ2-2; 12 bases line up with TRBD2. The V gene end was trimmed by 6 bases and the J gene end by 9 bases; junction bases not matched to a gene: 15. Germline lookup yields CDR1 SGHDT and CDR2 YYEEEE. The CDR3 loop spans 17 amino acids. CDR3 DNA sequence: TGTGCCAGCACCTTCCTGATGACTAGCGGGAGATCCCGGGAGCTGTTTTTT. Its protein is CASTFLMTSGRSRELFF.

The rearrangement joins TRBV10-3 to TRBJ2-7; 8 bases align to TRBD1. V lost 9 bases and J lost 2; bases outside the gene matches: 6. The CDR3 spans 13 residues. CDR1 and CDR2 from the germline V gene are ENHRY and SYGVKD. The CDR3 coding sequence is TGTGCCATGGGGACAGGCGGGGCCTACGAGCAGTACTTC. As protein: CAMGTGGAYEQYF.

The CDR3 DNA follows: TGTGCCAGCAGTGTGGACAGGGGGATTAATCAGCCCCAGCATTTT. Translation: CASSVDRGINQPQHF. The rearrangement uses TRBV28 and TRBJ1-5; the match to TRBD1 covers 10 bases. V was pared by 5 bases and J by 4 bases, with 5 bases of the junction left unmatched. In germline, CDR1 is MDHEN, CDR2 SYDVKM. The CDR3 has 15 amino acids.

This clone appeared a single time. The rearrangement uses TRBV19 and TRBJ2-1, with D uncertain. Trimming removed 3 bases at V and 10 bases at J, with 10 bases between. Germline assignment: CDR1 LNHDA and CDR2 SQIVND (reference sequence). The CDR3 has 12 residues. CDR3 in amino acids: CASSIAAGEQFF. The CDR3 DNA is TGTGCCAGTAGTATTGCGGCCGGCGAGCAGTTCTTC. The whole variable domain, remainder taken from reference TRBV19 and TRBJ2-1, is DGGITQSPKYLFRKEGQNVTLSCEQNLNHDAMYWYRQDPGQGLRLIYYSQIVNDFQKGDIAEGYSVSREKKESFPLTVTSAQKNPTAFYLCASSIAAGEQFFGPGTRLTVL.

The genes are TRBV28 and TRBJ2-3, with 7 positions matching TRBD2. CDR1 MDHEN and CDR2 SYDVKM come from the germline V gene. V gave up 5 bases and J gave up 0 bases; unmatched junction bases: 2. The CDR3 consists of 14 residues. The CDR3 DNA reads as TGTGCCAGCAGTACTAGCGAGAGCACAGATACGCAGTATTTT. It yields the protein CASSTSESTDTQYF.

The genes are TRBV28 and TRBJ2-1, with 10 positions matching TRBD2. Trimming at V came to 4 bases and at J to 8 bases, leaving 8 bases not matched to a gene. The CDR3 runs to 15 residues. The V gene's germline CDR1 is MDHEN and CDR2 SYDVKM. As DNA, the CDR3 is TGTGCCAGCAGTTCTTCCGCTAGCGGGAGCTATGAGCAGTTCTTC. This codes for CASSSSASGSYEQFF.

The chain has TRBV2 and TRBJ2-1; the D gene is possibly TRBD2 (5 bases). From germline, CDR1 is SNHLY and CDR2 FYNNEI. Trimming stripped 6 bases from V and 7 bases from J, with 22 bases between. The CDR3 runs 16 residues. The CDR3, as DNA: TGTGCCAGCAGCGCAGAAAGAGCGGCCCATAGGAATGAGCAGTTCTTC. This codes for CASSAERAAHRNEQFF.

The chain has TRBV10-3 and TRBJ2-7, with 10 bases that match TRBD2. CDR3 size: 14 residues. With 4 bases clipped from V and 3 bases from J, the junction kept 3 bases outside the gene matches. The germline V gene has CDR1 ENHRY and CDR2 SYGVKD. In DNA, the CDR3 is TGTGCCATCAGTGGGTCTAGCGGGAGCTACGAGCAGTACTTC. Protein: CAISGSSGSYEQYF.

V is TRBV5-1 and J is TRBJ2-5, with TRBD1 identical over 7 bases. Germline CDR1 and CDR2: SGHRS and YFSETQ. The CDR3 length is 13 residues. Germline trimming cut 5 bases from V and 5 bases from J; bases unmatched to any gene: 6. The CDR3 region has the DNA TGCGCCAGCAGACAGGGGATGGGGGAGACCCAGTACTTC. Translation: CASRQGMGETQYF.